This T cell receptor (beta chain) was profiled in a study of blood T cells in healthy people across ages. The germline V gene encodes CDR1 SQVTM and CDR2 ANQGSEA. CDR3 length equals 13 residues. J gave up 5 bases and V 6 bases, and 9 bases lay outside the gene matches. Then a second PCR, running about 7 to 11 cycles, was carried out with a sample-barcoded 5' primer and a J-beta primer mix. Each cDNA molecule, via a template-switch adaptor with 12 random nucleotides, was tagged. Via MiXCR, TCRdb re-called the 5' RACE reads, giving one row per CDR3 protein. The sample has around 1,700,000 distinct CDR3 sequences, approximately 28% seen once. Comments on this clonotype: This may arise from a read error, as a much more abundant clone is one base away.

V and J are TRBV29-1 and TRBJ2-7; TRBD1 agrees at 8 bases. The sample comprised blood. The receptor's source is a woman aged 30 to 39 in good health. The CDR3 protein is CSVEQGGRDEQYF. The CDR3 nucleotides are TGCAGCGTGGAACAGGGGGGAAGGGACGAGCAGTACTTC.